The following is a T cell receptor (beta chain) sequence with its context. The antigen is undetermined. Using immunoSEQ multiplex PCR, the repertoire was profiled, and TCRdb retains in-frame clones only, with some absent. The sample comprises some 28,000 clones, approximately 80% of which are singletons, and about 15% rests with the top ten. The source of the sample is a study of OX40 agonist ivuxolimab in advanced cancers. Background on the study: Patients were infused with ivuxolimab every 2 weeks at 0.01 to 10 mg/kg. Study observations and caveats: Researchers report that CD8+ T cells had, on average, more expanded clones than CD4+. The work left the antigen specificity of expanded peripheral T cells undetermined.

The V gene lost 5 bases and the J gene lost 1 base, with 11 bases spanning the gap. The germline V gene encodes CDR1 LNHNV and CDR2 YYDKDF (reference sequence). The CDR3 covers 14 residues. This material consisted of CD4+ or CD8+ T cells sorted from blood, taken in a trial of the OX40 agonist ivuxolimab. The V and J genes are TRBV15 and TRBJ2-5; D possibly uses TRBD1 or TRBD2 (5 bases each). The origin of this receptor is an adult with an advanced solid tumor such as melanoma, head and neck, liver or kidney cancer. The CDR3 region has the DNA TGTGCCACCAGCGAGAGGGGTGTCCAAGAGACCCAGTACTTC. Translated: CATSERGVQETQYF.